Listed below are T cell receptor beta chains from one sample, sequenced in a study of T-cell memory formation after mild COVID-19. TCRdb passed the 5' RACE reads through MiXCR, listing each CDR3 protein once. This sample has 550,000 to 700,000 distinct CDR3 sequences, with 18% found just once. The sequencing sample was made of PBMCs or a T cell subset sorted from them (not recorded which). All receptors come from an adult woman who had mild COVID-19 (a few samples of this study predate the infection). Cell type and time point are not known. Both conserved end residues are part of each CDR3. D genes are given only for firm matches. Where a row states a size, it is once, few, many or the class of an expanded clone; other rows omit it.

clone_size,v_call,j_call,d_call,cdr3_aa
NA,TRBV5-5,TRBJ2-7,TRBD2,CASSSVGGPREQYF
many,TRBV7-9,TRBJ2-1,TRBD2,CASSLRSGSRDEQFF
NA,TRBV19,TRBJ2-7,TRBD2,CASGGLAEYEQYF
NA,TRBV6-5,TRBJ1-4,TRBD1,CASSYLQGATNEKLFF
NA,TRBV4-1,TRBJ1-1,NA,CASSHLPGTGKNTEAFF
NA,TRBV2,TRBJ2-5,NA,CASSEALSETQYF
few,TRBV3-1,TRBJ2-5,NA,CASSQEGGFQETQYF
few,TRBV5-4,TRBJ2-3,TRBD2,CASSLGLAGEFTQYF
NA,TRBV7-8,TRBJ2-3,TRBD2,CASSLRLAGGRYTDTQYF
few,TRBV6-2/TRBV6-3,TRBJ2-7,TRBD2,CASRASGGEQYF
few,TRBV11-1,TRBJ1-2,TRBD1,CASSPRTGEAYGYTF
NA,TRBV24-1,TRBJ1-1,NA,CATRKRGNTEAFF
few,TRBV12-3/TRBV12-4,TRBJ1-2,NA,CASSLRRYGYTF
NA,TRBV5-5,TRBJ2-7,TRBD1,CASSLGYRDSRSYEQYF
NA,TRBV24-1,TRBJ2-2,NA,CATSDRRAMETGELFF
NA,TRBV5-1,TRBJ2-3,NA,CASTLGTETDTQYF
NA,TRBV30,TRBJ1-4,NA,CAWSHDGGPGEKLFF
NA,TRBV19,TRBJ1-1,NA,CASSIVTNTEAFF
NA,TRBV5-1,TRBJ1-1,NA,CASSLGSGAGTEAFF
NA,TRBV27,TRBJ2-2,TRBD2,CASGQTSGGTGELFF
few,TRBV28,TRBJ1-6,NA,CASSYSDSNFNSPLHF
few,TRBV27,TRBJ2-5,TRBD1,CASSHRQGRWKETQYF
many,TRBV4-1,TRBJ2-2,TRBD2,CASSQESGLASTGELFF
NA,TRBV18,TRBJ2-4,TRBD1,CASSPLGTAKNIQYF
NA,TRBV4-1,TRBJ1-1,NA,CASSQPDVESFEAFF
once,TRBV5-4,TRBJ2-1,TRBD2,CASSLDVAGGNEQFF
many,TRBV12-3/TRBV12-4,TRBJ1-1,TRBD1,CASSSRQGKFNAEAFF
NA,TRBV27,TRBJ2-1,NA,CASSLGDSGDGEQFF
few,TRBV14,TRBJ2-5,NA,CASSPPGRGTLQETQYF
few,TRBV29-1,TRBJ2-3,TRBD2,CSVELGLAGGMANTQYF
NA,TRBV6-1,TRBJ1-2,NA,CASREGTLLRYGYTF
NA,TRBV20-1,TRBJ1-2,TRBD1,CSAQGQPYYGYTF
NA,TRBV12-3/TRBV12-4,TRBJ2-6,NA,CATTRAVAAANVLTF
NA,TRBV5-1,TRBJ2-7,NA,CASSPRGESYEQYF
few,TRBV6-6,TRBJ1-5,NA,CASSPTGRNQPQHF
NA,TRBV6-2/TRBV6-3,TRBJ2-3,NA,CASSYVGSTTTDTQYF
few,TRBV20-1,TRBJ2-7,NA,CSARGGEPYEQYF
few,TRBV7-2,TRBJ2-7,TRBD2,CASDPSGSSYEQYF
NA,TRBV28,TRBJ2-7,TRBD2,CASIRHRWKAGYPYEQYF
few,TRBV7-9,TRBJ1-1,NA,CASSFTPAPEAFF
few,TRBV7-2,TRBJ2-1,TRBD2,CASSPPGLAGGQEQFF
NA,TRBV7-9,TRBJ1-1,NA,CIGQGLAEAFF
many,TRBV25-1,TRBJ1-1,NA,CASSEWKGGEAFF
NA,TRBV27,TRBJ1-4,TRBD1,CASRGQGAPSLFF
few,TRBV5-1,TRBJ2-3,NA,CASSYDTDTQYF
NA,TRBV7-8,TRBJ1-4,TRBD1,CASSPWTGVEKLFF
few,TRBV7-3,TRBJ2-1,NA,CASSSGTGNEQFF
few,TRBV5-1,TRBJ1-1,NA,CASSLGTAMNTEAFF
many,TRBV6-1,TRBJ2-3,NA,CAGQRTTGIFTDTQYF
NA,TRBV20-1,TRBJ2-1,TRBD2,CSARELGGMSNEQFF
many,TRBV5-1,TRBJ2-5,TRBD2,CASSPGTTQETQYF
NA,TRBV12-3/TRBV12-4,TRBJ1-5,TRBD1,CASSSGTGFGQPQHF
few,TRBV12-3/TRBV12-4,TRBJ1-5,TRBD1,CASSFRGQGHQPQHF
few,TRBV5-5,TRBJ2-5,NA,CASSFAYSGETQYF